The 19 T cell receptor beta chains reported below all come from one sample, sequenced in a study of T-cell reconstitution after alpha-beta-depleted transplantation in children. TCRbeta library construction was performed incorporating unique molecular identifiers. TCRdb reprocessed the PCR reads via MiXCR and lists one record per CDR3 protein. This repertoire shows approximately 200,000 distinct CDR3 sequences, about 6% found once; its top ten account for about 5%. Here the sequenced sample was PBMCs, taken before TCRalphabeta/CD19-depleted stem cell transplant. These receptors were collected from a girl under three years old with combined immunodeficiency, due to receive a stem cell transplant.

This clonotype was seen many times. The chain couples TRBV4-3 to TRBJ2-1; D is undetermined. This CDR3 has 14 amino acids. With 0 bases removed from V and 4 bases from J, the gap between germline ends came to 7 bases. Germline CDR1 is LGHNA and CDR2 is YSLEER. DNA for the CDR3: TGCGCCAGCAGCCAAGAAGGCCAATACAATGAGCAGTTCTTC. Translation gives CASSQEGQYNEQFF.

This clonotype came up many times. J is TRBJ1-3 and V is TRBV12-3 or TRBV12-4; D is uncertain. Trimming took off 6 bases at V and 0 bases at J, with 9 bases between the two ends. The CDR3 sequence is 14 residues long. DNA for the CDR3: TGTGCCAGCAGCCACCATCGCTCTGGAAACACCATATATTTT. Translated: CASSHHRSGNTIYF.

This clonotype occurred many times. The chain links TRBV28 to TRBJ2-2; 13 bases match TRBD2. The junction had 12 bases not matched to a gene; V was cut back by 2 bases and J by 0 bases. The CDR3 is 21 amino acids. CDR1 MDHEN and CDR2 SYDVKM come from the germline V gene. For the CDR3, the DNA is TGTGCCAGCAGTTTACTTTATAGACTAGCGGGAGGACCAGCGAACACCGGGGAGCTGTTTTTT. Translation: CASSLLYRLAGGPANTGELFF.

This clonotype has a count of ten or more. The V gene is TRBV6-2 or TRBV6-3, the J gene TRBJ2-1, with D maybe TRBD2 (5 bases). Germline V gene lookup returns CDR1 MNHEY and CDR2 SVGEGT. This CDR3 comprises 13 residues. The V end lost 4 bases, the J end lost 6 bases, and 10 bases lay between the germline ends. In DNA, the CDR3 is TGTGCCAGCAGTTTACTAGTTATCAATGAGCAGTTCTTC. This translates into CASSLLVINEQFF.

This clonotype was seen many times. V is TRBV7-2 and J is TRBJ2-7; D possibly corresponds to TRBD1 (7 bases). CDR1 SGHTA and CDR2 FQGNSA come from the germline V gene. The CDR3 covers 13 residues. Trimming pared 6 bases from V and 6 bases from J, leaving 15 bases between. In nucleotides, the CDR3 is TGTGCCAGCAGTCCGTCAGGGGGAGGCGAGCAGTACTTC. It specifies CASSPSGGGEQYF.

This clonotype was observed at least ten times. CDR3 DNA: TGTGCCAGCAGTGCCGGGACAGGGAATAATTCACCCCTCCACTTT. Translating gives CASSAGTGNNSPLHF. This chain joins TRBV12-3 or TRBV12-4 and TRBJ1-6; 9 bases map to TRBD1. V gave up 5 bases and J gave up 5 bases; unmatched junction bases: 4. The length of the CDR3 is 15 residues.

This clonotype occurred many times. The chain combines TRBV20-1 with TRBJ2-3; TRBD2 matches at 7 bases. The CDR3 runs to 14 residues. After removal of 5 bases from V and 2 bases from J, the junction contained 7 bases not matched to a gene. Germline V gene data show CDR1 as DFQATT and CDR2 as SNEGSKA (reference sequence). CDR3 in DNA: TGCAGTGCTGGACCCGGGACTAACACAGATACGCAGTATTTT. Translating gives CSAGPGTNTDTQYF.

To note about this clonotype: A much larger clone differs by one base, so this may be a read error. The conserved phenylalanine or tryptophan normally closing the CDR3 is absent here, so this likely arose from a read error. The chain combines TRBV12-3 or TRBV12-4 with TRBJ2-6; a weak D match, TRBD1 (6 bases). V lost 6 bases and J 1 base, leaving 16 bases between the germline ends. The CDR3 loop spans 17 amino acids. In nucleotides, the CDR3 is TGTGCCAGCAGCAAACGGACAGAGACATCTGGGGCCAACGTCCTGACTTAC. Translating it yields CASSKRTETSGANVLTY.

In this sample, this clonotype turned up many times. J is TRBJ2-3 and V is TRBV7-2; TRBD2 matches at 9 bases. The length of the CDR3 is 16 residues. Per the germline V gene, CDR1 is SGHTA and CDR2 is FQGNSA. V lost 1 base, J lost 0 bases, and 2 bases stayed unmatched. CDR3 sequence: CASSLGGLASTDTQYF. In DNA, the CDR3 is TGTGCCAGCAGCTTAGGTGGACTAGCGAGCACAGATACGCAGTATTTT.

This clonotype appeared many times. This chain joins TRBV3-1 and TRBJ2-3; D may be TRBD1 or TRBD2 (6 bases each). The V and J ends lost 4 bases and 4 bases respectively, with 15 bases between them. Germline V gives CDR1 LGHDT, CDR2 YNNKEL (reference sequence). The CDR3 has 15 residues. Written as DNA, the CDR3 is TGTGCCAGCAGCCCCGGGGGCCCTGGCGCAGATACGCAGTATTTT. Translation gives CASSPGGPGADTQYF.

This clonotype was counted at least ten times. This chain joins TRBV9 and TRBJ2-1, with a weak D call TRBD2 (6 bases). The CDR3 covers 15 residues. The germline V and J ends were trimmed by 0 bases and 0 bases, with 7 bases remaining between them. Germline loops: CDR1 SGDLS, CDR2 YYNGEE. CDR3 sequence reads: CASSVVGSSYNEQFF. CDR3 coding DNA: TGTGCCAGCAGCGTAGTCGGGAGCTCCTACAATGAGCAGTTCTTC. Combining the CDR3 with reference TRBV9 and TRBJ2-1 gives the whole variable domain DSGVTQTPKHLITATGQRVTLRCSPRSGDLSVYWYQQSLDQGLQFLIQYYNGEERAKGNILERFSAQQFPDLHSELNLSSLELGDSALYFCASSVVGSSYNEQFFGPGTRLTVL.

This clonotype showed up many times. V gene TRBV24-1 combines with J gene TRBJ1-5; 10 positions match TRBD1. V trimming: 5 bases; J trimming: 3 bases; junction bases outside the gene matches: 9. The CDR3 spans 17 residues. CDR1 KGHDR and CDR2 SFDVKD come from the germline V gene. The CDR3 DNA reads TGTGCCACCAGTGTAGTCGGGACAGGGGTCTTCAATCAGCCCCAGCATTTT. Protein: CATSVVGTGVFNQPQHF.

In its sample, this clonotype was seen many times. The chain has TRBV11-1 and TRBJ2-5; 9 nucleotides align to TRBD2. Germline-derived CDR1 and CDR2 are SGHAT and FQDESV (reference sequence). There are 17 residues in the CDR3. V shed 5 bases, J shed 4 bases, and the junction held 14 bases outside the gene matches. The CDR3 region is CASSRLAGSPTGETQYF. The CDR3 bases are TGTGCCAGCAGCCGGCTAGCGGGGTCTCCAACGGGAGAGACCCAGTACTTC.

This clonotype was found many times. This chain joins TRBV12-3 or TRBV12-4 and TRBJ1-2; a possible D gene is TRBD1 (6 bases). Trimming cost V 7 bases and J 0 bases, with 9 bases left between them. The CDR3 contains 13 residues. The CDR3: CASTWTANYGYTF. The CDR3 DNA sequence: TGTGCCAGCACCTGGACAGCTAACTATGGCTACACCTTC.

This clonotype was picked up many times. The chain joins TRBV20-1 to TRBJ1-1; D is undetermined. This CDR3 has 12 amino acids. V was shortened by 3 bases and J by 1 base, with 6 bases between the two germline ends. Germline V gene sequence: CDR1 DFQATT, CDR2 SNEGSKA (reference sequence). CDR3: CSASRQNTEAFF. In nucleotides, the CDR3 is TGCAGTGCTAGCCGACAGAACACTGAAGCTTTCTTT.

This clonotype was seen only a few times. V gene TRBV20-1 combines with J gene TRBJ2-3, with D uncertain. Germline V gene sequence: CDR1 DFQATT, CDR2 SNEGSKA (reference sequence). The CDR3 runs 14 residues. Trimming stripped 1 base from V and 6 bases from J, with 14 bases between. This CDR3 reads CSARVGPTLDTQYF. The CDR3 DNA is TGCAGTGCTAGAGTCGGACCGACTTTGGATACGCAGTATTTT.

This clonotype was found many times. The chain couples TRBV7-2 to TRBJ2-2; 8 bases are a match to TRBD2. With V trimmed by 5 bases and J by 1 base, 9 bases remained unmatched. The CDR3 has 17 amino acids. The germline V gene has CDR1 SGHTA and CDR2 FQGNSA. CDR3 amino acids: CASSPGGGRMNTGELFF. In nucleotides, the CDR3 is TGTGCCAGCAGCCCGGGGGGCGGGAGGATGAACACCGGGGAGCTGTTTTTT.

This clonotype showed up many times. The CDR3: CASRQTGRGTGELFF. The CDR3 DNA follows: TGTGCCAGCAGACAGACAGGGAGGGGCACCGGGGAGCTGTTTTTT. The chain couples TRBV28 to TRBJ2-2, with D perhaps being TRBD1 or TRBD2 (7 bases each). Trimming took off 6 bases at V and 4 bases at J, with 15 bases between the two ends. CDR1 and CDR2 (germline): MDHEN, SYDVKM. CDR3 length: 15 residues.

Details on this clonotype: With a much larger clone just one base away, this may be a read error. The J gene is TRBJ1-5, the V gene TRBV9; D is perhaps TRBD1 (6 bases). Germline CDR1 and CDR2: SGDLS and YYNGEE. This CDR3 has 15 residues. DNA of the CDR3: TGTGCCAGCAGCGCCGGGGGGCAGTACAATCGGCCCCAGCATTTT. Protein: CASSAGGQYNRPQHF.